The 19 T cell receptor beta chains reported below all come from one sample, sequenced in a study of shared clonotypes between healthy human individuals. Generated by immunoSEQ multiplex PCR, the TCRdb table keeps only in-frame clones and is missing some. The sample holds about 2.3 million clones, around 93% seen once. Sequencing input: naive CD4+ T cells from PBMCs. Subset reported: CD45RA+ positively selected. The source of these receptors is a man aged 18-30 years in good health. Some clones in this sample may be carry-over from other donors' samples.

The rearrangement uses TRBV30 and TRBJ1-2; D is ambiguous. Germline V gene data show CDR1 as GTSNPN and CDR2 as SVGIG (reference sequence). This CDR3 contains 13 residues. The V and J ends lost 4 bases and 5 bases respectively, with 14 bases between them. The chain's CDR3 is CAWTPRRGYGYTF. DNA of the CDR3: TGTGCCTGGACCCCCCGCCGAGGGTATGGCTACACCTTC.

The V call is TRBV21-1, the J call TRBJ2-5; TRBD1, the D gene given by the table, was not confirmed from the DNA. TRBV21-1 constitutes a pseudogene. This CDR3 contains 12 residues. The CDR3 protein is CASSSHSETQYF. The CDR3 DNA reads TGTGCCAGCAGCTCACACAGCGAGACCCAGTACTTC.

The V and J genes are TRBV30 and TRBJ1-1; D not certain. Germline CDR1 and CDR2: GTSNPN and SVGIG (reference sequence). V was cut by 3 bases and J by 4 bases, with 18 bases left in between. The CDR3 sequence is 15 residues long. CDR3 DNA: TGTGCCTGGAGGGACCGCGGAGGTCTGGGCACTGAAGCTTTCTTT. It codes for CAWRDRGGLGTEAFF.

This clone has more than one count but fewer than ten. It may be a read error: a sequence one base away is much more abundant. The same CDR3 is also encoded by other DNA sequences in this sample. This rearrangement joins TRBV7-9 to TRBJ2-3, with D uncertain. Germline lookup yields CDR1 SEHNR and CDR2 FQNEAQ (reference sequence). The CDR3 runs to 12 residues. The V gene lost 3 bases and the J gene lost 3 bases, with 4 bases spanning the gap. The CDR3 protein is CASSFGTDTQYF. CDR3 nucleotide sequence: TGTGCCAGCAGCTTCGGGACAGATACGCAGTATTTT. Drawing the rest from reference TRBV7-9 and TRBJ2-3, the complete variable domain is DTGVSQNPRHKITKRGQNVTFRCDPISEHNRLYWYRQTLGQGPEFLTYFQNEAQLEKSRLLSDRFSAERPKGSFSTLEIQRTEQGDSAMYLCASSFGTDTQYFGPGTRLTVL.

The V call is TRBV6-5, the J call TRBJ1-1, with D tentatively TRBD1 (6 bases). Germline V gives CDR1 MNHEY, CDR2 SVGAGI. This CDR3 is built from 14 residues. Trimming removed 2 bases at V and 11 bases at J, with 18 bases between. CDR3 sequence (DNA): TGTGCCAGCAGTTACACTTTGGGGGGCGGAAATGCTTTCTTT. As protein: CASSYTLGGGNAFF.

The V and J genes are TRBV28 and TRBJ2-5; tentative D call: TRBD2 (6 bases). The CDR3 totals 15 residues. Germline values: CDR1 MDHEN, CDR2 SYDVKM. Trimming cost V 7 bases and J 7 bases, with 22 bases left between them. The CDR3 is CASTSAGLPGGTQYF. CDR3 bases: TGTGCCAGCACTTCGGCGGGACTTCCCGGGGGGACCCAGTACTTC.

The chain is built from TRBV5-4 and TRBJ2-7, with D uncertain. The CDR3 is made up of 13 amino acids. The ends were cut back, 1 base at V and 7 bases at J, with 12 bases in the middle. Germline lookup yields CDR1 SGHNT and CDR2 YYREEE (reference sequence). The CDR3, as DNA: TGTGCCAGCAGCTTGTGGCAGGCTTGGGAGCAGTACTTC. It codes for CASSLWQAWEQYF.

The chain couples TRBV10-3 to TRBJ1-2, with a weak D call TRBD1 (6 bases). The CDR3 is made up of 16 amino acids. Germline assignment: CDR1 ENHRY and CDR2 SYGVKD. Trimming shortened V by 3 bases and J by 2 bases, and 16 bases separated the two germline ends. CDR3 sequence: CAISEYRDPINYGYTF. The CDR3 DNA reads TGTGCCATCAGTGAATACAGGGATCCTATCAACTATGGCTACACCTTC.

The rearrangement uses TRBV5-5 and TRBJ1-1; the D gene is possibly TRBD1 (5 bases). The CDR3 length is 13 residues. CDR1 and CDR2 from the germline V gene are SGHKS and YYEKEE (reference sequence). The V and J ends lost 1 base and 5 bases respectively, with 9 bases between them. For the CDR3, the DNA is TGTGCCAGCAGCTTGCGGGGGGTTACTGAAGCTTTCTTT. This sequence encodes CASSLRGVTEAFF.

The V and J genes are TRBV29-1 and TRBJ2-5; D is undetermined. Germline V CDR1 and CDR2: SQVTM, ANQGSEA. Trimming pared 1 base from V and 5 bases from J, leaving 2 bases between. The CDR3 covers 10 residues. CDR3 DNA: TGCAGCGTTGAAGTGGAGACCCAGTACTTC. It yields the protein CSVEVETQYF.

The genes are TRBV6-5 and TRBJ2-7; 8 bases map to TRBD1. The CDR3 totals 15 residues. Germline lookup yields CDR1 MNHEY and CDR2 SVGAGI. V lost 0 bases to trimming and J lost 1 base; unmatched junction nucleotides: 2. The CDR3 loop is CASSYSDRESYEQYF. The CDR3 DNA sequence: TGTGCCAGCAGTTACTCGGACAGGGAATCCTACGAGCAGTACTTC.

Details on this clone: Other nucleotide sequences from this sample produce the same CDR3. This rearrangement joins TRBV18 to TRBJ2-7; either TRBD1 or TRBD2 may fit D (5 bases each). The CDR3 has 14 amino acids. Germline V CDR1 and CDR2: KGHSH, LQKENI. The V end was cut by 3 bases, the J end by 4 bases, with 13 bases between. In DNA form, the CDR3 reads TGTGCCAGCTCACCGGGACGGAGATCGTACGAGCAGTACTTC. Amino acids: CASSPGRRSYEQYF.

This clone was seen once. The chain uses TRBV28 and TRBJ1-5, with TRBD1 matching over 9 bases. The CDR3 runs to 15 residues. The germline gives CDR1 MDHEN, CDR2 SYDVKM. V shed 5 bases, J shed 6 bases, and the junction held 8 bases outside the gene matches. In DNA, the CDR3 is TGTGCCAGCAGTCAGACAGGGGGTTCGGGTCAGCCCCAGCATTTT. The encoded protein is CASSQTGGSGQPQHF.

This sequence joins TRBV7-9 and TRBJ2-1; 10 positions agree with TRBD2. From germline, CDR1 is SEHNR and CDR2 FQNEAQ (reference sequence). V shed 6 bases and J 7 bases; nucleotides not matched to a gene: 12. CDR3 length: 16 residues. CDR3 in amino acids: CASSKMGTSVRNEQFF. In DNA form, the CDR3 reads TGTGCCAGCAGTAAAATGGGGACTAGCGTAAGAAATGAGCAGTTCTTC. Looking up the rest from reference TRBV7-9 and TRBJ2-1 gives the full variable domain: DTGVSQNPRHKITKRGQNVTFRCDPISEHNRLYWYRQTLGQGPEFLTYFQNEAQLEKSRLLSDRFSAERPKGSFSTLEIQRTEQGDSAMYLCASSKMGTSVRNEQFFGPGTRLTVL.

The chain combines TRBV5-1 with TRBJ1-2; unclear D gene. CDR3 length: 14 amino acids. CDR1 is SGHRS and CDR2 is YFSETQ in the germline V gene. The ends were cut back, 0 bases at V and 0 bases at J, with 6 bases in the middle. CDR3 loop: CASSLEDSNYGYTF. Written as DNA, the CDR3 is TGCGCCAGCAGCTTGGAGGATTCTAACTATGGCTACACCTTC.

V gene TRBV10-3 combines with J gene TRBJ1-2; tentative D call: TRBD1 (5 bases). This CDR3 is built from 13 residues. V was pared by 9 bases and J by 4 bases, with 15 bases between. From germline, CDR1 is ENHRY and CDR2 SYGVKD. CDR3 in amino acids: CAISRDGLYGYTF. CDR3 coding DNA: TGTGCCATTTCTAGGGACGGCCTCTATGGCTACACCTTC.

Comment on this clone: Other DNA sequences of this sample code for an identical CDR3. The chain combines TRBV18 with TRBJ2-1; a possible D gene is TRBD2 (6 bases). The CDR3 length is 13 residues. Per the germline V gene, CDR1 is KGHSH and CDR2 is LQKENI. Trimming shortened V by 2 bases and J by 5 bases, and 7 bases separated the two germline ends. Here the CDR3 DNA reads TGTGCCAGCTCACCAAGGAGGGACAATGAGCAGTTCTTC. Encoded protein: CASSPRRDNEQFF.

J is TRBJ2-7 and V is TRBV6-5; 8 nucleotides line up with TRBD1. The CDR3 contains 12 residues. CDR1 is MNHEY and CDR2 is SVGAGI in the germline V gene. CDR3 protein: CAAGQASYEQYF. The CDR3 bases are TGTGCTGCGGGACAGGCTTCCTACGAGCAGTACTTC.

V is TRBV19 and J is TRBJ1-1, with D possibly being TRBD1 (6 bases). The germline V and J ends were trimmed by 3 bases and 7 bases, with 15 bases remaining between them. Germline V lookup: CDR1 LNHDA, CDR2 SQIVND (reference sequence). The CDR3 is made up of 14 amino acids. The CDR3 DNA is TGTGCCAGTAGTATGCCGGGGGGCCCAGGTGAAGCTTTCTTT. Protein product: CASSMPGGPGEAFF.